The TCR beta chain described here comes from a study of cytomegalovirus exposure and HLA in healthy donors. As concerns this clone: Its specificity is unknown.

General observations from the study: Most subjects' HLA-A and HLA-B alleles were reportedly predicted from TCR beta sequences. TRBV6-2, TRBV6-3 and some other V segments were unresolvable in 87-base-pair reads. A later analysis found most CMV-associated TCR beta chains apparently HLA-restricted.

PCR primers comprised 60 Vbeta and 13 Jbeta primers. Some clones are missing from TCRdb's copy, which holds only in-frame ones; the method was immunoSEQ multiplex PCR. The repertoire holds 95,000 to 150,000 clones, with roughly 76% as singletons. Per germline, CDR1 MNHEY and CDR2 SMNVEV (reference sequence). V lost 5 bases, J lost 8 bases, and 9 bases stayed unmatched. The CDR3 extends over 15 amino acids. Sequencing input: PBMCs. The origin of this receptor is a woman aged 55-69 years in good health and CMV-seropositive. The gene calls are TRBV27 and TRBJ2-1; 10 bases agree with TRBD2. Here the CDR3 reads CASSLSSGSGHEQFF. As DNA, the CDR3 is TGTGCCAGCAGTCTCTCTAGCGGGAGTGGGCATGAGCAGTTCTTC.